This T cell receptor beta chain was documented in a study of blood T cell repertoires in COVID-19. At the level of the study: There were acute and convalescent COVID-19 samples, and they came from the United States, Italy and Spain. Sample material is recorded as cDNA or gDNA derived from T cells, B-cell-depleted T cells, or PBMCs.

In the original workflow: Cell counts per sample came from amplifying reference gene primers. The data were produced by immunoSEQ multiplex PCR, yet TCRdb's version contains in-frame clones alone and is incomplete. The V and J calls and the clone size are those of that table, but D and trimming were determined from the DNA. Among roughly 50,000 clones listed, over 75% were seen once. The CDR3 extends over 13 amino acids. Trimming removed 3 bases at V and 6 bases at J, with 11 bases between. Germline CDR1 is KGHSH and CDR2 is LQKENI. V gene TRBV18 combines with J gene TRBJ1-1, with D hard to call. The sequencing sample was made of peripheral blood. The receptor comes from a man aged 50 to 59 with acute or convalescent COVID-19. DNA of the CDR3: TGTGCCAGCTCACCCCTGGAGAGTCCTGAAGCTTTCTTT. It codes for CASSPLESPEAFF.